Each of the 25 T cell receptor beta chains below was sequenced from the same sample in a study of T cells after posttransplantation cyclophosphamide. Using immunoSEQ multiplex PCR, the repertoire was profiled, and TCRdb retains in-frame clones only, with some absent. This sample has 10,000 to 15,000 clones, each found more than once. Treatment was busulfan-fludarabine conditioning, a marrow graft, and cyclophosphamide on days +3 and +4. The sample in question was PBMCs, obtained after allogeneic stem cell transplant with posttransplant cyclophosphamide. These receptors were taken from a female patient aged 40-49 years who received an allogeneic stem cell transplant from an unrelated donor, was CMV-positive, and had acute GVHD only. Some of the T cells might come from the graft donor.

There are many counts of this clone. The chain combines TRBV23-1 with TRBJ1-3; D remains unclear. TRBV23-1 is an ORF, with its function uncertain. This CDR3 comprises 12 residues. The V gene lost 10 bases and the J gene lost 0 bases, with 7 bases spanning the gap. In nucleotides, the CDR3 is TGCGCCACAGTTGACTCTGGAAACACCATATATTTT. Protein sequence: CATVDSGNTIYF.

This clone has at least ten counts. The rearrangement links TRBV7-2 to TRBJ2-4; D is perhaps TRBD2 (5 bases). This CDR3 is 12 amino acids long. Germline V gene lookup returns CDR1 SGHTA and CDR2 FQGNSA. The V gene lost 8 bases and the J gene lost 6 bases, with 11 bases spanning the gap. CDR3 nucleotide sequence: TGTGCCAGCGGGAGAGAGGGAAACATTCAGTACTTC. Translation gives CASGREGNIQYF.

This clone was picked up many times. This chain connects TRBV21-1 to TRBJ2-2; the D call TRBD2 from the table was never checked on the DNA. TRBV21-1 corresponds to a pseudogene. This CDR3 is 18 amino acids long. The CDR3 here is CASSKAGGEKGNTGELFF. For the CDR3, the DNA is TGTGCCAGCAGCAAAGCGGGGGGAGAAAAGGGGAACACCGGGGAGCTGTTTTTT.

This clone was detected only a few times. The J gene is TRBJ2-1, the V gene TRBV5-1, with D perhaps matching TRBD1 (6 bases). Trimming removed 0 bases from V and 10 bases from J, with 11 bases in between. The CDR3 has 13 amino acids. Germline V CDR1 and CDR2: SGHRS, YFSETQ. The CDR3 DNA follows: TGCGCCAGCAGCTTGGCTACAGGGTACGAGCAGTTCTTC. This gives the protein CASSLATGYEQFF. Using reference TRBV5-1 and TRBJ2-1 for the parts outside the CDR3, the full variable domain is KAGVTQTPRYLIKTRGQQVTLSCSPISGHRSVSWYQQTPGQGLQFLFEYFSETQRNKGNFPGRFSGRQFSNSRSEMNVSTLELGDSALYLCASSLATGYEQFFGPGTRLTVL.

This clone is categorized as medium-sized. V gene TRBV7-2 combines with J gene TRBJ1-5; D is unclear. The CDR3 length is 14 residues. V was clipped by 3 bases and J by 3 bases, with 9 bases between them. Germline V gene lookup returns CDR1 SGHTA and CDR2 FQGNSA. The CDR3 is CASSFQVNNQPQHF. The CDR3 DNA follows: TGTGCCAGCAGCTTCCAGGTTAACAATCAGCCCCAGCATTTT.

Many counts were recorded for this clone. The gene calls are TRBV2 and TRBJ1-1, with TRBD1 matching over 10 bases. Germline values: CDR1 SNHLY, CDR2 FYNNEI. The CDR3 loop spans 13 amino acids. After removal of 6 bases from V and 5 bases from J, the junction contained 3 bases not matched to a gene. In DNA form, the CDR3 reads TGTGCCAGCAGGATGGACAGGGGGACTGAAGCTTTCTTT. It codes for CASRMDRGTEAFF.

For this clone: A much more abundant neighbour one base away suggests this may be a read error. This chain connects TRBV4-1 to TRBJ1-1; the D gene is possibly TRBD1 (5 bases). This CDR3 contains 14 residues. Germline CDR1 reads MGHRA; CDR2 reads YSYEKL. V lost 5 bases to trimming and J lost 0 bases, with 10 bases between them. The CDR3 DNA reads TGCGCCAGCAGCTCCGGACACCTGAACACTGAAGCTTTCTTT. The encoded protein is CASSSGHLNTEAFF.

This clone was seen a few times. The junction departs from germline at one end; a sequencing error may be responsible. V is TRBV6-5 and J is TRBJ2-5; D gene ambiguous. This CDR3 region has 14 residues. Germline V lookup: CDR1 MNHEY, CDR2 SVGAGI. CDR3 sequence reads: CACSAMQTQETQYF. DNA for the CDR3: TGTGCCTGCAGTGCAATGCAAACTCAAGAGACCCAGTACTTC.

Ten or more counts support this clone. The chain couples TRBV18 to TRBJ2-7; D is unclear. The CDR3 extends over 15 amino acids. Between the trimmed V and J ends, which lost 2 bases and 7 bases, there was a span of 18 bases. Germline V CDR1 and CDR2: KGHSH, LQKENI. The CDR3, as DNA: TGTGCCAGCTCACCAGACAACAGTGAAAATGGGGAGCAGTACTTC. It is translated as CASSPDNSENGEQYF.

This clone was recorded at least ten times. This chain uses TRBV5-1 with TRBJ2-1; TRBD2 matches 13 bases. Germline CDR1 reads SGHRS; CDR2 reads YFSETQ. This CDR3 has 19 residues. Trimming removed 0 bases from V and 0 bases from J; junction bases left unmatched: 6. The CDR3 reads CASSLVTSGGTSSYNEQFF. CDR3 DNA sequence: TGCGCCAGCAGCTTGGTGACTAGCGGGGGGACCAGCTCCTACAATGAGCAGTTCTTC.

This clone was counted at least ten times. This rearrangement joins TRBV2 to TRBJ1-6; D gene ambiguous. V shed 3 bases and J shed 10 bases, with 10 bases lying between them. Germline CDR1 and CDR2: SNHLY and FYNNEI. The CDR3 has 13 residues. The CDR3 loop reads CASSEEWNSPLHF. As DNA, the CDR3 is TGTGCCAGCAGTGAGGAGTGGAACTCACCCCTCCACTTT.

This clone was observed many times. The J gene is TRBJ1-6, the V gene TRBV7-2; no definite D call. The CDR3 loop spans 16 amino acids. Germline CDR1 reads SGHTA; CDR2 reads FQGNSA. V was clipped by 2 bases and J by 1 base, with 9 bases between them. The CDR3 coding sequence is TGTGCCAGCAGCTTAATGGCAGGATCCTATAATTCACCCCTCCACTTT. Amino acid sequence: CASSLMAGSYNSPLHF.

This clone was detected ten times or more. J is TRBJ1-4 and V is TRBV7-9, with 8 nucleotides matching TRBD1. The CDR3 is 14 amino acids. Trimming took 7 bases from V and 7 from J; bases not matched to a gene: 8. CDR1 and CDR2 (germline): SEHNR, FQNEAQ (reference sequence). The CDR3 reads CASNRQGAFEKLFF. In DNA, the CDR3 is TGTGCCAGCAACCGCCAGGGGGCGTTTGAAAAACTGTTTTTT. The full variable domain, in which reference TRBV7-9 and TRBJ1-4 provide the parts outside the CDR3, is DTGVSQNPRHKITKRGQNVTFRCDPISEHNRLYWYRQTLGQGPEFLTYFQNEAQLEKSRLLSDRFSAERPKGSFSTLEIQRTEQGDSAMYLCASNRQGAFEKLFFGSGTQLSVL.

The chain is built from TRBV5-1 and TRBJ2-1; 9 bases are a match to TRBD1. Germline V gene sequence: CDR1 SGHRS, CDR2 YFSETQ. CDR3 size: 14 residues. Trimming at V came to 5 bases and at J to 2 bases, leaving 2 bases not matched to a gene. This CDR3 is CASSGQGTYNEQFF. As DNA, the CDR3 is TGCGCCAGCAGTGGACAGGGGACCTACAATGAGCAGTTCTTC.

This clone was detected many times. The chain recombines TRBV5-8 with TRBJ1-1, with TRBD1 matching 9 bases. The CDR3 runs to 15 residues. V was clipped by 5 bases and J by 1 base; unmatched bases: 6. Germline V lookup: CDR1 SGHTS, CDR2 YDEGEE. As DNA, the CDR3 is TGTGCCAGCAGAGCGTGGGGACAGGGGAACACTGAAGCTTTCTTT. Encoded protein: CASRAWGQGNTEAFF.

This clone occurred many times. The V call is TRBV11-3, the J call TRBJ2-3, with 9 positions matching TRBD1. This CDR3 region has 16 residues. V was clipped by 1 base and J by 2 bases; unmatched bases: 4. In germline, CDR1 is SGHNT, CDR2 YENEEA. The CDR3 here is CASSLGGTGYTDTQYF. The CDR3 DNA is TGTGCCAGCAGCTTAGGGGGGACAGGGTACACAGATACGCAGTATTTT.

This clone was recorded at least ten times. The V gene is TRBV5-1, the J gene TRBJ2-5; 9 bases are shared with TRBD1. Germline CDR1 and CDR2: SGHRS and YFSETQ. Trimming at V came to 2 bases and at J to 5 bases, leaving 7 bases not matched to a gene. The CDR3 totals 15 residues. DNA for the CDR3: TGCGCCAGCAGCTTCGGTACAGGGGGCATGGAGACCCAGTACTTC. Translating gives CASSFGTGGMETQYF.

This clone was detected only a few times. DNA for the CDR3: TGTGCCAGCAGCTTTCCCCTCTCTGGGGCCAACGTCCTGACTTTC. Encoded protein: CASSFPLSGANVLTF. The rearrangement joins TRBV5-8 to TRBJ2-6, with D unresolved. The CDR3 runs 15 residues. V was clipped by 2 bases and J by 0 bases, with 6 bases between them. CDR1 and CDR2 from the germline V gene are SGHTS and YDEGEE.

This clone appeared many times. The CDR3 region is CSVAQVFGGTEAFF. The CDR3 DNA follows: TGCAGCGTTGCCCAGGTCTTCGGGGGGACTGAAGCTTTCTTT. This chain connects TRBV29-1 to TRBJ1-1; a possible D gene is TRBD1 (5 bases). With 4 bases removed from V and 5 bases from J, the gap between germline ends came to 17 bases. This CDR3 comprises 14 residues. In germline, CDR1 is SQVTM, CDR2 ANQGSEA.

This clone has just a few counts. The rearrangement uses TRBV29-1 and TRBJ1-4, with D tentatively TRBD1 (5 bases). With 5 bases removed from V and 6 bases from J, the gap between germline ends came to 19 bases. The CDR3 length is 15 residues. CDR1 SQVTM and CDR2 ANQGSEA come from the germline V gene. The CDR3 sequence is CSVQGLRGNDEKLFF. CDR3 DNA: TGCAGCGTTCAAGGTCTGCGGGGGAATGATGAAAAACTGTTTTTT.

There are a few counts of this clone. V is TRBV7-9 and J is TRBJ2-5; 7 nucleotides match TRBD2. CDR1 SEHNR and CDR2 FQNEAQ come from the germline V gene (reference sequence). There are 13 residues in the CDR3. The J segment lost 5 bases and the V segment lost 5 bases, leaving 5 bases of the junction unmatched. CDR3 DNA sequence: TGTGCCAGCAGCGGGAGGGCGGGGGAGACCCAGTACTTC. It specifies CASSGRAGETQYF. Together with reference TRBV7-9 and TRBJ2-5, the CDR3 gives the full variable domain: DTGVSQNPRHKITKRGQNVTFRCDPISEHNRLYWYRQTLGQGPEFLTYFQNEAQLEKSRLLSDRFSAERPKGSFSTLEIQRTEQGDSAMYLCASSGRAGETQYFGPGTRLLVL.

In its sample, this clone was seen many times. The chain couples TRBV5-6 to TRBJ2-7, with 10 bases that match TRBD1. Germline V gene lookup returns CDR1 SGHDT and CDR2 YYEEEE. This CDR3 has 15 residues. Trimming took 0 bases from V and 3 from J; bases not matched to a gene: 3. CDR3 DNA: TGTGCCAGCAGCTTGGTCTGGACAGGGGGCTACGAGCAGTACTTC. This codes for CASSLVWTGGYEQYF.

This clone was seen more than once but under ten times. V gene TRBV7-9 combines with J gene TRBJ2-7; TRBD1 agrees at 11 bases. From germline, CDR1 is SEHNR and CDR2 FQNEAQ (reference sequence). After removal of 4 bases from V and 4 bases from J, the junction contained 6 bases not matched to a gene. The CDR3 runs to 15 residues. The CDR3 sequence: CASSYGQGALYEQYF. CDR3 DNA sequence: TGTGCCAGCAGCTATGGACAGGGGGCTCTGTACGAGCAGTACTTC.

V and J are TRBV6-6 and TRBJ2-5; 9 bases line up with TRBD1. Germline CDR1 reads MNHNY; CDR2 reads SVGAGI (reference sequence). V was clipped by 5 bases and J by 6 bases; unmatched bases: 13. This CDR3 spans 16 amino acids. CDR3 loop: CASSPLGDRVRKTQYF. DNA for the CDR3: TGTGCCAGCAGTCCCCTTGGGGACAGGGTAAGAAAGACCCAGTACTTC.

The sample holds many counts of this clone. The chain uses TRBV10-3 and TRBJ1-4; a possible D gene is TRBD1 (5 bases). V lost 6 bases and J 4 bases, leaving 9 bases between the germline ends. The CDR3 spans 13 residues. Germline assignment: CDR1 ENHRY and CDR2 SYGVKD. The CDR3 region has the DNA TGTGCCATCAGGGGGGGTATTAATGAAAAACTGTTTTTT. As protein: CAIRGGINEKLFF.